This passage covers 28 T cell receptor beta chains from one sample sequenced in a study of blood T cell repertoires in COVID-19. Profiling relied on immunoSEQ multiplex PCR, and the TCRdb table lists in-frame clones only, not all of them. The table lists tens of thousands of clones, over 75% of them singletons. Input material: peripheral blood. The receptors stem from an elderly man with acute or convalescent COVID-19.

CDR3 nucleotides: TGTGCCAGCAGCCCAGAATTGGGACTAGCGGGGGGAGCCTACGAGCAGTACTTC. Amino acids: CASSPELGLAGGAYEQYF. The chain joins TRBV9 to TRBJ2-7; 15 positions agree with TRBD2. V lost 4 bases, J lost 2 bases, and 10 bases stayed unmatched. Per germline, CDR1 SGDLS and CDR2 YYNGEE. CDR3 length: 18 amino acids.

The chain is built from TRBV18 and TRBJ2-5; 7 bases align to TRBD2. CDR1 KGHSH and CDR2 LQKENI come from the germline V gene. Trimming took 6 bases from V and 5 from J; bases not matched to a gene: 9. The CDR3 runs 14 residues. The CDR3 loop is CASSQTGGSETQYF. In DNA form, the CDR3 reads TGTGCCAGCTCCCAGACGGGGGGATCTGAGACCCAGTACTTC.

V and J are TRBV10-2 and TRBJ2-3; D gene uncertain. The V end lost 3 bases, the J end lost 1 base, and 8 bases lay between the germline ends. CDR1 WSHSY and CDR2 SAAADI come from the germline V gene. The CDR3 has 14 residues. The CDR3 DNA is TGCGCCAGCAGTGACGGCGGCCGCACAGATACGCAGTATTTT. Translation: CASSDGGRTDTQYF.

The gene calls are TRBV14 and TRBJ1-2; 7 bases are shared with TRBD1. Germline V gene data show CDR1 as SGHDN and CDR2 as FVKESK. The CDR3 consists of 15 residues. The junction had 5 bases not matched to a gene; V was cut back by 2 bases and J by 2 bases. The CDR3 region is CASSQTLGQNYGYTF. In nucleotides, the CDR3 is TGTGCCAGCAGCCAAACCCTGGGACAGAACTATGGCTACACCTTC.

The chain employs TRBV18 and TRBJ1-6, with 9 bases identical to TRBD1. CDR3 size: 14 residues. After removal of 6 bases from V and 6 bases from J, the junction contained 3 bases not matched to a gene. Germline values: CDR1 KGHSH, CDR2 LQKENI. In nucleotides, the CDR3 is TGTGCCAGCTCGCCGGGACAGGGTAATTCACCCCTCCACTTT. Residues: CASSPGQGNSPLHF.

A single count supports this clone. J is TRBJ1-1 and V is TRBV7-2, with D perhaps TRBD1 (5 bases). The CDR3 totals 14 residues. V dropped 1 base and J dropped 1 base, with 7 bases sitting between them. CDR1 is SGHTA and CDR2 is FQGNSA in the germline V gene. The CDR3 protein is CASSLEGRNTEAFF. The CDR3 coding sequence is TGTGCCAGCAGCTTAGAGGGGCGGAACACTGAAGCTTTCTTT.

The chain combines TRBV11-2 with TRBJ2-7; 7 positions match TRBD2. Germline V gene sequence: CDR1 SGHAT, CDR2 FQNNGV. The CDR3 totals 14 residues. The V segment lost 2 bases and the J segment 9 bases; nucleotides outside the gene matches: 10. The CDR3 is CASSLWERTSWQYF. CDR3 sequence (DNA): TGTGCCAGCAGCTTATGGGAGCGGACTAGTTGGCAGTACTTC. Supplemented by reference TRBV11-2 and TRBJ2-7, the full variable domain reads EAGVAQSPRYKIIEKRQSVAFWCNPISGHATLYWYQQILGQGPKLLIQFQNNGVVDDSQLPKDRFSAERLKGVDSTLKIQPAKLEDSAVYLCASSLWERTSWQYFGPGTRLTVT.

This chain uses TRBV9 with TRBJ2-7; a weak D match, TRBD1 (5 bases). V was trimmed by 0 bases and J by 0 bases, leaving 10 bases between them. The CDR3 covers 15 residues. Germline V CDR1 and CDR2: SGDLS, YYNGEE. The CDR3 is CASSVAPDTSYEQYF. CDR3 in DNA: TGTGCCAGCAGCGTAGCTCCGGACACCTCCTACGAGCAGTACTTC.

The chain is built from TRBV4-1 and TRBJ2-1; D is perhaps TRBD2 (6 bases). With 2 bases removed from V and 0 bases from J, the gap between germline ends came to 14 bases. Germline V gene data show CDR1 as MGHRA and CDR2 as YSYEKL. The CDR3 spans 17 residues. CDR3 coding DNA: TGCGCCAGCAGCCAAACTCATAGCGGTCCCTCCTACAATGAGCAGTTCTTC. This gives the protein CASSQTHSGPSYNEQFF.

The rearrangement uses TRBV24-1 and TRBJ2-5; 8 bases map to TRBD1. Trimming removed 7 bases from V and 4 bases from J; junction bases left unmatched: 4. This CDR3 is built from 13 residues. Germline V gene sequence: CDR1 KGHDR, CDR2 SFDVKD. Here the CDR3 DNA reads TGTGCCACCAGCAGGGGGCATGGAGAGACCCAGTACTTC. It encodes CATSRGHGETQYF.

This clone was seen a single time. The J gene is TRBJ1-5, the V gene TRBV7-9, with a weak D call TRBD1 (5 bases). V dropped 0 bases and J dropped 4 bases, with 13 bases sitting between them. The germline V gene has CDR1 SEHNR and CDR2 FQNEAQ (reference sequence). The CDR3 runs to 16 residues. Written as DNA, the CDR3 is TGTGCCAGCAGCTTAGCGACCGGTACAGGAAATCAGCCCCAGCATTTT. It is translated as CASSLATGTGNQPQHF.

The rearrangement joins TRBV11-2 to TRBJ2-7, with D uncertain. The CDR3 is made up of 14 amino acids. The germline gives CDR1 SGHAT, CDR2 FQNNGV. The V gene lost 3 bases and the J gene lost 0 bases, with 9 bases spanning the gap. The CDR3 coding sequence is TGTGCCAGCAGCTTCAGGCGATACTCCTACGAGCAGTACTTC. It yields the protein CASSFRRYSYEQYF. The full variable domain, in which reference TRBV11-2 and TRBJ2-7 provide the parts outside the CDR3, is EAGVAQSPRYKIIEKRQSVAFWCNPISGHATLYWYQQILGQGPKLLIQFQNNGVVDDSQLPKDRFSAERLKGVDSTLKIQPAKLEDSAVYLCASSFRRYSYEQYFGPGTRLTVT.

The CDR3 region has the DNA TGCGCCAGCAGCTTGTTAAGCGGGGGATTCTACGAGCAGTACTTC. It specifies CASSLLSGGFYEQYF. The chain carries TRBV5-1 and TRBJ2-7; 8 bases line up with TRBD2. V lost 1 base to trimming and J lost 3 bases; unmatched junction nucleotides: 6. This CDR3 has 15 amino acids. Germline V gene data show CDR1 as SGHRS and CDR2 as YFSETQ. Combining the CDR3 with reference TRBV5-1 and TRBJ2-7 gives the whole variable domain KAGVTQTPRYLIKTRGQQVTLSCSPISGHRSVSWYQQTPGQGLQFLFEYFSETQRNKGNFPGRFSGRQFSNSRSEMNVSTLELGDSALYLCASSLLSGGFYEQYFGPGTRLTVT.

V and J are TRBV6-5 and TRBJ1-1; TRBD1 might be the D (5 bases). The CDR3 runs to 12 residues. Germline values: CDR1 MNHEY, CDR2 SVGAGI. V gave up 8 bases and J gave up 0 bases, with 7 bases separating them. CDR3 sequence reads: CASQTVNTEAFF. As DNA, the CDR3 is TGTGCCAGCCAGACAGTGAACACTGAAGCTTTCTTT.

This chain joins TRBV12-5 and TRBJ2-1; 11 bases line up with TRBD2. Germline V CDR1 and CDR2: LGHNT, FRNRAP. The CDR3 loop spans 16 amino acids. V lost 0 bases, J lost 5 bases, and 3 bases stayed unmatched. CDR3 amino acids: CASGLVLAGGNNEQFF. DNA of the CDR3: TGTGCTAGTGGTTTGGTCCTAGCGGGAGGAAACAATGAGCAGTTCTTC.

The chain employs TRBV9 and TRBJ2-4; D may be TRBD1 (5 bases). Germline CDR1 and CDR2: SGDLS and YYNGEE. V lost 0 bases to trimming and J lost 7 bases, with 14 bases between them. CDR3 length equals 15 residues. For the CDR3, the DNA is TGTGCCAGCAGCGTAGAGGGGCAGTCGGCCAACATTCAGTACTTC. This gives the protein CASSVEGQSANIQYF.

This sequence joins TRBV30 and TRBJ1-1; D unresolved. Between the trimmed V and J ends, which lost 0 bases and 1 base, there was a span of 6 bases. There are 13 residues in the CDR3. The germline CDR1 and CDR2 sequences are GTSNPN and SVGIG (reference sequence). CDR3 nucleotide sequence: TGTGCCTGGAGTGTGGCAGAGAACACTGAAGCTTTCTTT. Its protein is CAWSVAENTEAFF. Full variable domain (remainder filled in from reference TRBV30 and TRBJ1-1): SQTIHQWPATLVQPVGSPLSLECTVEGTSNPNLYWYRQAAGRGLQLLFYSVGIGQISSEVPQNLSASRPQDRQFILSSKKLLLSDSGFYLCAWSVAENTEAFFGQGTRLTVV.

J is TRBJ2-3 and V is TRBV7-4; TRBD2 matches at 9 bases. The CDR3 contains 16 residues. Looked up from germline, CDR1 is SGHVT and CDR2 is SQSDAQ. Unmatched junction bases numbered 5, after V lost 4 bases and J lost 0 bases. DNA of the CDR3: TGTGCCAGCAGCTCCTTAGCGGGGGCCAGCACAGATACGCAGTATTTT. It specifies CASSSLAGASTDTQYF. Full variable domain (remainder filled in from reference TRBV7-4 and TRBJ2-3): GAGVSQSPRYKVAKRGRDVALRCDSISGHVTLYWYRQTLGQGSEVLTYSQSDAQRDKSGRPSGRFSAERPERSVSTLKIQRTEQGDSAVYLCASSSLAGASTDTQYFGPGTRLTVL.

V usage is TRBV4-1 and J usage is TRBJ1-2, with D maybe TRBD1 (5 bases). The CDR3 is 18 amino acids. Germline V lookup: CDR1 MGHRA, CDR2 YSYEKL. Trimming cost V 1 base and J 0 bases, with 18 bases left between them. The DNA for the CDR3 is TGCGCCAGCAGCCAAGGCCCCCTCCGACAGTTAGCTAACTATGGCTACACCTTC. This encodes CASSQGPLRQLANYGYTF.

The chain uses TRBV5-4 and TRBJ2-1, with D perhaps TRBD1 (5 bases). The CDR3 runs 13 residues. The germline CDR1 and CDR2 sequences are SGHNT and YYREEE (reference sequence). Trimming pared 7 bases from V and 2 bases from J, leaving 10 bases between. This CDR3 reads CASLTGPYNEQFF. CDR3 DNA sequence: TGTGCCAGCCTTACAGGACCCTACAATGAGCAGTTCTTC.

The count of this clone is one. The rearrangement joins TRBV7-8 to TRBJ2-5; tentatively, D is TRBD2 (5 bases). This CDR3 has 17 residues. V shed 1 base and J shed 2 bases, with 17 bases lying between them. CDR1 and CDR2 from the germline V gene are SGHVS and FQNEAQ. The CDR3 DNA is TGTGCCAGCAGCTTAGGGGCGTCGCGGGCCGTTCAAGAGACCCAGTACTTC. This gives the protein CASSLGASRAVQETQYF.

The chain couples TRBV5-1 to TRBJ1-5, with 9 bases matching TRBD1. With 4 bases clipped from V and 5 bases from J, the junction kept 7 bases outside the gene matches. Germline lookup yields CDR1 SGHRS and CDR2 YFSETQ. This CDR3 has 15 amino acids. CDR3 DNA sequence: TGCGCCAGCAGCATGGGGACAGGGCAAGATCAGCCCCAGCATTTT. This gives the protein CASSMGTGQDQPQHF. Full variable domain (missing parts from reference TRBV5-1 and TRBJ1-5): KAGVTQTPRYLIKTRGQQVTLSCSPISGHRSVSWYQQTPGQGLQFLFEYFSETQRNKGNFPGRFSGRQFSNSRSEMNVSTLELGDSALYLCASSMGTGQDQPQHFGDGTRLSIL.

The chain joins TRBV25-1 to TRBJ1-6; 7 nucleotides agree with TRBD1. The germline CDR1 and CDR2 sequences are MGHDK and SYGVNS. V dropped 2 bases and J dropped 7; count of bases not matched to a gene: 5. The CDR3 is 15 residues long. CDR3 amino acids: CASSESTGANSPLHF. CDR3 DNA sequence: TGTGCCAGCAGTGAAAGCACAGGGGCCAATTCACCCCTCCACTTT. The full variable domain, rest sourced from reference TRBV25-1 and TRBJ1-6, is EADIYQTPRYLVIGTGKKITLECSQTMGHDKMYWYQQDPGMELHLIHYSYGVNSTEKGDLSSESTVSRIRTEHFPLTLESARPSHTSQYLCASSESTGANSPLHFGNGTRLTVT.

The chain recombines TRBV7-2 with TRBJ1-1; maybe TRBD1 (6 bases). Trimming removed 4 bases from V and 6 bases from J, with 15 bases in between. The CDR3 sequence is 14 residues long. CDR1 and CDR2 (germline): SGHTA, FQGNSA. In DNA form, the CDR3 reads TGTGCCAGCAGCTCGACGATACAGGGCTCTGAAGCTTTCTTT. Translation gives CASSSTIQGSEAFF.

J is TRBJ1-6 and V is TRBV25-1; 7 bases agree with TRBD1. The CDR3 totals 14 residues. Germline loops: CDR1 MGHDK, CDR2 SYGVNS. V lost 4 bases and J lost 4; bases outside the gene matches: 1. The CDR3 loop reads CASSVGQYNSPLHF. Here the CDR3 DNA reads TGTGCCAGCAGTGTGGGACAGTATAATTCACCCCTCCACTTT.

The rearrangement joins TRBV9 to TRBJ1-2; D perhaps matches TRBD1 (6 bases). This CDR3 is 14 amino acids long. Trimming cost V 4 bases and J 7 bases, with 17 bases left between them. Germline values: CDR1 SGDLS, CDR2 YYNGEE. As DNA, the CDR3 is TGTGCCAGCAGCAGGACAGTGGGGTCGGGTGGCTACACCTTC. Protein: CASSRTVGSGGYTF.

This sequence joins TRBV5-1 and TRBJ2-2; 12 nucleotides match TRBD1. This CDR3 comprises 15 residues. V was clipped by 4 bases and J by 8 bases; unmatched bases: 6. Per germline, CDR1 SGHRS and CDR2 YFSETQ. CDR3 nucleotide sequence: TGCGCCAGCAGCCCCCGGGACAGGGGGCAGGGGGAGCTGTTTTTT. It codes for CASSPRDRGQGELFF.

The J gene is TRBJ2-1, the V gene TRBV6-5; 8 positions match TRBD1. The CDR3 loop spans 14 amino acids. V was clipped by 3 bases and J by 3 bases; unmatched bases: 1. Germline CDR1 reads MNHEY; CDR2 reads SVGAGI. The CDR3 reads CASSYGQGYNEQFF. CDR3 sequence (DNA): TGTGCCAGCAGTTATGGACAGGGCTACAATGAGCAGTTCTTC.